One and the same sample provided the 27 T cell receptor beta chains below, sequenced in a study of Ad26.COV2.S vaccination and SARS-CoV-2 variants (dated by TCRdb to the early 2020s). This sample's treatment or condition label indicates: some 20 received Ad26.COV2.S at low or high dose, single or two shots; about 5 received placebo; per-sample allocation not given. For vaccine and placebo recipients, the sequenced repertoires came from samples collected on day 63 after the first injection. The library was generated by the immunoSEQ multiplex PCR assay. TCRdb holds this immuneACCESS table with in-frame rearrangements only. Some clones are missing; in checked studies, unresolved V genes explain under half, and the rest has no known cause. This sample gives 300,000 to 400,000 clones in total; about 85% of them show up just once. The top ten clonotypes cover 3.3% of the sample. The sample consisted of peripheral blood, taken in a trial of Ad26.COV2.S vaccine versus placebo. These receptor sequences come from a person aged 18-65 years who received the Ad26.COV2.S COVID-19 vaccine or a placebo.

The chain is built from TRBV7-9 and TRBJ1-5; 11 nucleotides line up with TRBD1. Germline V gives CDR1 SEHNR, CDR2 FQNEAQ (reference sequence). J lost 6 bases, V lost 5 bases, and 6 bases had no gene match. This CDR3 is 15 amino acids long. The CDR3 bases are TGTGCCAGCAGCCGAGGGACAGGGGGTTTTCAGCCCCAGCATTTT. Encoded protein: CASSRGTGGFQPQHF. Filled out from reference TRBV7-9 and TRBJ1-5, the complete variable domain reads DTGVSQNPRHKITKRGQNVTFRCDPISEHNRLYWYRQTLGQGPEFLTYFQNEAQLEKSRLLSDRFSAERPKGSFSTLEIQRTEQGDSAMYLCASSRGTGGFQPQHFGDGTRLSIL.

The gene calls are TRBV7-9 and TRBJ2-1; D is perhaps TRBD1 (5 bases). CDR1 SEHNR and CDR2 FQNEAQ come from the germline V gene (reference sequence). There are 12 residues in the CDR3. The V end lost 4 bases, the J end lost 9 bases, and 10 bases lay between the germline ends. DNA of the CDR3: TGTGCCAGCAGCTCACAAAGGGGTGAGCAGTTCTTC. Translation gives CASSSQRGEQFF.

The CDR3, as DNA: TGTGCCAGCAGCCCGGGGTATACGGCCTACCAAGAGACCCAGTACTTC. Translation: CASSPGYTAYQETQYF. The chain employs TRBV14 and TRBJ2-5; weak D call: TRBD2 (5 bases). V was cut by 4 bases and J by 0 bases, with 15 bases left in between. The CDR3 sequence is 16 residues long. In germline, CDR1 is SGHDN, CDR2 FVKESK.

The V gene is TRBV19, the J gene TRBJ2-2; 7 nucleotides match TRBD2. V lost 4 bases, J lost 2 bases, and 10 bases stayed unmatched. Germline V gene lookup returns CDR1 LNHDA and CDR2 SQIVND (reference sequence). The CDR3 is 17 residues long. CDR3 DNA: TGTGCCAGTAGTAAGCCAGGGAGGGGCAGTAACACCGGGGAGCTGTTTTTT. Protein: CASSKPGRGSNTGELFF.

This clone showed up just a few times. J is TRBJ2-1 and V is TRBV10-1; 15 nucleotides align to TRBD2. V was clipped by 5 bases and J by 6 bases; unmatched bases: 17. Germline loops: CDR1 WNHNN, CDR2 SYGVQD (reference sequence). The CDR3 is 20 amino acids. Here the CDR3 reads CASSRWTSGRGVFSGNEQFF. For the CDR3, the DNA is TGCGCCAGCAGTCGATGGACTAGCGGGAGGGGTGTTTTCTCGGGCAATGAGCAGTTCTTC.

The chain joins TRBV5-6 to TRBJ2-3, with TRBD1 identical over 9 bases. From germline, CDR1 is SGHDT and CDR2 YYEEEE. The J segment lost 0 bases and the V segment lost 3 bases, leaving 2 bases of the junction unmatched. This CDR3 comprises 15 residues. CDR3 amino acids: CASSWDRASTDTQYF. The CDR3 coding sequence is TGTGCCAGCAGCTGGGACAGGGCTAGCACAGATACGCAGTATTTT.

V usage is TRBV6-4 and J usage is TRBJ2-1, with TRBD1 identical over 8 bases. J gave up 12 bases and V 0 bases, and 1 base lay outside the gene matches. The CDR3 loop spans 12 amino acids. Germline-derived CDR1 and CDR2 are MRHNA and SNTAGT. Here the CDR3 DNA reads TGTGCCAGCAGTGACTCGACAGGGGCGCAGTTCTTC. Translating gives CASSDSTGAQFF.

The chain employs TRBV7-9 and TRBJ2-4; D is unresolved. The CDR3 length is 14 residues. Trimming cost V 3 bases and J 6 bases, with 12 bases left between them. Germline V gene sequence: CDR1 SEHNR, CDR2 FQNEAQ (reference sequence). DNA for the CDR3: TGTGCCAGCAGCTTTGACGGAGCACGAAACATTCAGTACTTC. This codes for CASSFDGARNIQYF.

The DNA of the CDR3 is TGTGCCAGAGGTTCGCCAGCGGGAGAGACCCAGTACTTC. Translated, it gives CARGSPAGETQYF. V and J are TRBV2 and TRBJ2-5, with D perhaps matching TRBD2 (6 bases). The germline V gene encodes CDR1 SNHLY and CDR2 FYNNEI. This CDR3 has 13 residues. Trimming removed 9 bases from V and 4 bases from J, with 15 bases in between.

A remark on this clone: At one of its ends the junction is not consistent with the germline gene, which may arise from a read error. The chain links TRBV2 to TRBJ2-1; 8 bases fit TRBD2. Germline V CDR1 and CDR2: SNHLY, FYNNEI. This CDR3 comprises 12 residues. The CDR3 DNA reads as TGTGCCAGCAGCGGACTAGCAAATGTGCAGTTCTTC. Amino acids: CASSGLANVQFF.

The chain carries TRBV5-5 and TRBJ1-4; D ambiguous. This CDR3 contains 15 residues. Trimming pared 4 bases from V and 8 bases from J, leaving 18 bases between. The germline V gene has CDR1 SGHKS and CDR2 YYEKEE (reference sequence). CDR3 in DNA: TGTGCCAGCAGCCCGGAGACTACCCGGTCGGAAAAACTGTTTTTT. As protein: CASSPETTRSEKLFF.

The chain uses TRBV6-5 and TRBJ2-7; D call uncertain. CDR1 is MNHEY, CDR2 SVGAGI, per germline. The CDR3 spans 14 residues. Trimming took 2 bases from V and 5 from J, leaving 13 bases between them. The CDR3 nucleotides read TGTGCCAGCAGTTACGGAACGGAAGGAAACGAGCAGTACTTC. Translating gives CASSYGTEGNEQYF.

V gene TRBV4-1 combines with J gene TRBJ2-7; 7 bases are shared with TRBD1. The germline V gene encodes CDR1 MGHRA and CDR2 YSYEKL. Unmatched junction bases numbered 7, after V lost 4 bases and J lost 7 bases. CDR3 length: 13 residues. The chain's CDR3 is CASSPRQGWEQYF. The CDR3 DNA reads as TGCGCCAGCAGCCCCCGACAGGGCTGGGAGCAGTACTTC.

The rearrangement uses TRBV19 and TRBJ2-2; D ambiguous. From germline, CDR1 is LNHDA and CDR2 SQIVND (reference sequence). The CDR3 spans 14 residues. Trimming took 7 bases from V and 3 from J, leaving 12 bases between them. CDR3 in DNA: TGTGCCAGTACACCGGTTTTGGACACCGGGGAGCTGTTTTTT. It encodes CASTPVLDTGELFF.

Remarks on this clone: This sample also contains other DNA sequences that code for the same CDR3. The V and J genes are TRBV18 and TRBJ2-1; no clear D gene. V dropped 0 bases and J dropped 3 bases, with 3 bases sitting between them. The CDR3 extends over 13 amino acids. Germline CDR1 is KGHSH and CDR2 is LQKENI. In nucleotides, the CDR3 is TGTGCCAGCTCACCACCGGGCTACAATGAGCAGTTCTTC. This codes for CASSPPGYNEQFF.

The V call is TRBV19, the J call TRBJ1-1; maybe TRBD1 (5 bases). This CDR3 region has 15 residues. The germline V gene has CDR1 LNHDA and CDR2 SQIVND (reference sequence). V lost 5 bases to trimming and J lost 3 bases, with 16 bases between them. The CDR3 sequence is CASSEGGHLYTEAFF. CDR3 DNA sequence: TGTGCCAGTAGTGAAGGAGGACACTTATACACTGAAGCTTTCTTT.

The V call is TRBV5-1, the J call TRBJ2-3; D might be TRBD2 (6 bases). This CDR3 region has 14 residues. CDR1 and CDR2 from the germline V gene are SGHRS and YFSETQ. Deletions cut 6 bases from V and 5 bases from J, with 16 bases between. CDR3 amino acids: CASTLVVGGDTQYF. CDR3 bases: TGCGCCAGCACCCTGGTTGTCGGGGGAGATACGCAGTATTTT.

A word on this clone: At the DNA level, this CDR3 is encoded by other sequences in the same sample as well. J is TRBJ2-3 and V is TRBV6-1; 8 bases map to TRBD2. Germline V lookup: CDR1 MNHNS, CDR2 SASEGT. V trimming: 4 bases; J trimming: 1 base; junction bases outside the gene matches: 13. The CDR3 is 18 residues long. CDR3 residues: CASSAPPGAGGGTDTQYF. The CDR3 nucleotides are TGTGCCAGCAGTGCCCCCCCAGGGGCGGGAGGTGGCACAGATACGCAGTATTTT.

The genes are TRBV19 and TRBJ2-7, with D perhaps TRBD1 (5 bases). The V end lost 2 bases, the J end lost 0 bases, and 14 bases lay between the germline ends. The CDR3 length is 16 residues. Germline loops: CDR1 LNHDA, CDR2 SQIVND (reference sequence). The CDR3: CASSIIYGQHSYEQYF. The CDR3 DNA reads as TGTGCCAGTAGTATAATTTATGGACAACACTCCTACGAGCAGTACTTC.

This rearrangement joins TRBV4-1 to TRBJ2-7; TRBD1 agrees at 10 bases. The V segment lost 2 bases and the J segment 2 bases; nucleotides outside the gene matches: 6. Germline V gene data show CDR1 as MGHRA and CDR2 as YSYEKL. The length of the CDR3 is 16 residues. The CDR3 here is CASSQTPDRGPYEQYF. The CDR3 region has the DNA TGCGCCAGCAGCCAAACCCCAGACAGGGGGCCCTACGAGCAGTACTTC.

The rearrangement joins TRBV5-6 to TRBJ1-6; D may be TRBD1 (6 bases). Germline CDR1 is SGHDT and CDR2 is YYEEEE. This CDR3 region has 16 residues. V lost 3 bases, J lost 0 bases, and 10 bases lay in between. This CDR3 reads CASSSTGSSYNSPLHF. CDR3 nucleotides: TGTGCCAGCAGCTCAACAGGGAGCTCCTATAATTCACCCCTCCACTTT.

V and J are TRBV28 and TRBJ2-1, with 8 bases fitting TRBD2. The junction had 5 bases not matched to a gene; V was cut back by 6 bases and J by 4 bases. The CDR3 covers 14 residues. Germline values: CDR1 MDHEN, CDR2 SYDVKM. CDR3 DNA sequence: TGTGCCAGCAGGGGACTAGAGACTTACAATGAGCAGTTCTTC. Protein sequence: CASRGLETYNEQFF. Looking up the rest from reference TRBV28 and TRBJ2-1 gives the full variable domain: DVKVTQSSRYLVKRTGEKVFLECVQDMDHENMFWYRQDPGLGLRLIYFSYDVKMKEKGDIPEGYSVSREKKERFSLILESASTNQTSMYLCASRGLETYNEQFFGPGTRLTVL.

With respect to this clone: This specimen includes other DNA sequences encoding the same CDR3. This rearrangement joins TRBV6-2 or TRBV6-3 to TRBJ2-7; TRBD2 matches at 9 bases. CDR1 MNHEY and CDR2 SVGEGT come from the germline V gene. V was pared by 0 bases and J by 7 bases, with 7 bases of the junction left unmatched. The CDR3 totals 15 residues. The CDR3 loop reads CASSYSLAGVGEQYF. The CDR3 coding sequence is TGTGCCAGCAGTTACTCGTTAGCGGGAGTAGGTGAGCAGTACTTC.

The chain couples TRBV19 to TRBJ2-2, with D perhaps matching TRBD1 (6 bases). The germline V and J ends were trimmed by 10 bases and 16 bases, with 10 bases remaining between them. The CDR3 has 8 amino acids. Per the germline V gene, CDR1 is LNHDA and CDR2 is SQIVND (reference sequence). CDR3 in DNA: TGTGCCACGGACAGTGGGTTTTTT. It codes for CATDSGFF.

In nucleotides, the CDR3 is TGTGCCAGCATGTCGAGTTATAGCAATCAGCCCCAGCATTTT. It is translated as CASMSSYSNQPQHF. The rearrangement links TRBV6-5 to TRBJ1-5, with D unresolved. The CDR3 has 14 amino acids. V lost 7 bases and J 0 bases, leaving 10 bases between the germline ends. CDR1 is MNHEY, CDR2 SVGAGI, per germline.

This clone was counted many times. The chain couples TRBV4-3 to TRBJ2-7; TRBD1 agrees at 11 bases. This CDR3 is built from 16 residues. From germline, CDR1 is LGHNA and CDR2 YSLEER. V was pared by 0 bases and J by 11 bases, with 12 bases of the junction left unmatched. The CDR3 loop reads CASSQDLGTGGIWEYF. CDR3 DNA: TGCGCCAGCAGCCAAGACCTCGGGACAGGGGGAATCTGGGAGTACTTC.

This chain connects TRBV5-5 to TRBJ2-3; TRBD2 aligns across 10 bases. CDR3 size: 18 residues. Germline V gives CDR1 SGHKS, CDR2 YYEKEE (reference sequence). Trimming at V came to 4 bases and at J to 2 bases, leaving 13 bases not matched to a gene. The CDR3 bases are TGTGCCAGCAGCCCTCGGGGTCAGACTAGCGGGTACACAGATACGCAGTATTTT. Its protein product is CASSPRGQTSGYTDTQYF. Full variable domain (missing parts from reference TRBV5-5 and TRBJ2-3): DAGVTQSPTHLIKTRGQQVTLRCSPISGHKSVSWYQQVLGQGPQFIFQYYEKEERGRGNFPDRFSARQFPNYSSELNVNALLLGDSALYLCASSPRGQTSGYTDTQYFGPGTRLTVL.